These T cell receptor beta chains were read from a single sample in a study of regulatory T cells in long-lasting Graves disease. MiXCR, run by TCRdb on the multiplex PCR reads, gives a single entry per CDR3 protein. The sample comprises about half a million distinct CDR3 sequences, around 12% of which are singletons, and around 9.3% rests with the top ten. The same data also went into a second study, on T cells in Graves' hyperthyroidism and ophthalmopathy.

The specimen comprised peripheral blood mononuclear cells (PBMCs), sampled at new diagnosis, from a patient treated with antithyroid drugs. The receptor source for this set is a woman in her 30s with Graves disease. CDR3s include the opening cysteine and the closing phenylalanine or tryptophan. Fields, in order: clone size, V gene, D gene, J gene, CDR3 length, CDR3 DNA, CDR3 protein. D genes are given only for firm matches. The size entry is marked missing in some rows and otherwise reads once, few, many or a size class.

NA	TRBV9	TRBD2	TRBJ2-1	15	TGTGCCAGCACCTCTACTAGCGCAGCCTACAATGAGCAGTTCTTC	CASTSTSAAYNEQFF
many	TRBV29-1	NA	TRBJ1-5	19	TGCAGCGTTGAAGATCGGGGTCTCAGAGGGGGACTTAGCAATCAGCCCCAGCATTTT	CSVEDRGLRGGLSNQPQHF
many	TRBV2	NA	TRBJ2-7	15	TGTGCCAGCAGCGAGAAGCAGGGCGGCAGGTACGAGCAGTACTTC	CASSEKQGGRYEQYF
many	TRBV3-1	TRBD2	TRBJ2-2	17	TGTGCCAGCAGCCAAGTTTGGCTAGCGGGGAACACCGGGGAGCTGTTTTTT	CASSQVWLAGNTGELFF
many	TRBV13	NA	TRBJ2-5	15	TGTGCCAGCAGCTCGGGGCTTAAGTCGGGGGAGACCCAGTACTTC	CASSSGLKSGETQYF
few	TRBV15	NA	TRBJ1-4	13	TGTGCCACCTCCGCGTGGCGGGGTGAAAAACTGTTTTTT	CATSAWRGEKLFF
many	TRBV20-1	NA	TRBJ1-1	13	TGCAGTGCTAGACAGGCCCCAAGGACGGTAGCTTTCTTT	CSARQAPRTVAFF
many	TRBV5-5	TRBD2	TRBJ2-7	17	TGTGCCAGCAGCCCAGCCGGACTAGCGGGAGGGCCGTACGAGCAGTACTTC	CASSPAGLAGGPYEQYF
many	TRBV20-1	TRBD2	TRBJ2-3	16	TGCAGTGCTACCCGACTAGCGGGGATTAGCACAGATACGCAGTATTTT	CSATRLAGISTDTQYF
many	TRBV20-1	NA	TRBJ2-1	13	TGCAGTGCTAACCGTGGGATGTACAATGAGCAGTTCTTC	CSANRGMYNEQFF
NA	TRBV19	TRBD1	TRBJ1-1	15	TGTGCCAGTCGTTCCGGGACAGGGAAGGTGACTGAAGCTTTCTTT	CASRSGTGKVTEAFF
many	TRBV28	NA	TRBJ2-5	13	TGTGCCAGCAGACCCAGGGAGCGAGAGACCCAGTACTTC	CASRPRERETQYF
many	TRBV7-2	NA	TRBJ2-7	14	TGTGCCAGCAGCCGGGCGGCCCCCTCCTACGAGCAGTACTTC	CASSRAAPSYEQYF
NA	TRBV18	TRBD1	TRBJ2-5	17	TGTGCCAGCTCATTCTACACAGGGGTCTCACCCCAAGAGACCCAGTACTTC	CASSFYTGVSPQETQYF
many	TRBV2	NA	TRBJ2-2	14	TGTGCCAGTAGTCCCTATGCGAACACCGGGGAGCTGTTTTTT	CASSPYANTGELFF
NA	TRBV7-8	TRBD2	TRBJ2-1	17	TGTGCCAGCAGCTTAGCGGCACTAGCGGGGGCAAATCGGGGGCAGTTCTTC	CASSLAALAGANRGQFF
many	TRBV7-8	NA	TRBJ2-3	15	TGTGCCAGCAGCTTATTACAGCGGCCCTTAAATACGCAGTATTTT	CASSLLQRPLNTQYF
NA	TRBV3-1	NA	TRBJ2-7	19	TGTGCCAGCAGCCAAGAGCCCCCTTATGATAAGGCGGTTTCCTACGAGCAGTACTTC	CASSQEPPYDKAVSYEQYF
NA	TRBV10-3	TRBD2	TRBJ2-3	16	TGTGCCATCAGTCCGGTTAGCGGGAGGGCAGCAGATACGCAGTATTTT	CAISPVSGRAADTQYF
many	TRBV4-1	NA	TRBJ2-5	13	TGCGCCAGCAGCCAACCAGGGACCCAGCGTCAAAGCTTC	CASSQPGTQRQSF
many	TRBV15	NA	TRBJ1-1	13	TGTGCCACCAGCGAAGGCCGGCACACTGAAGCTTTCTTT	CATSEGRHTEAFF
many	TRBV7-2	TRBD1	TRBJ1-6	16	TGTGCCAGCAGCTTAAATTCCCGGACAGGGGGTTCACCCCTCCACTTT	CASSLNSRTGGSPLHF
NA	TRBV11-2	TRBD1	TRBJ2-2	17	TGTGCCAGCAGCGGACTCAGGGGGAGTCTGAAGACTGGAGAGCTGTTTTTT	CASSGLRGSLKTGELFF
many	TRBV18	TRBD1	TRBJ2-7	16	TGTGCCAGCTCACCACGTCTTACAGGGGGCTACCACGAGCAGTACTTC	CASSPRLTGGYHEQYF
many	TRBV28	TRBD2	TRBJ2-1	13	TGTGCCAGCAATACACTGGGGGGGGATGAGCAGTTCTTC	CASNTLGGDEQFF
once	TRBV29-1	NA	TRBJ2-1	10	TGCAGCGTGGGGGTCCGTGAGCAGTTCTTC	CSVGVREQFF
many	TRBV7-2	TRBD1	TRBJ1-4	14	TGTGCCAGCAGCACCGACAGGGGGAGTGAAAAACTGTTTTTT	CASSTDRGSEKLFF
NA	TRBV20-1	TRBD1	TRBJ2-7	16	TGCAGTGCTGGCGACGACGGGACAGGGGCCTACTTGGAGCAGTACTTC	CSAGDDGTGAYLEQYF
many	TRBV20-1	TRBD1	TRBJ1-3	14	TGCAGTGCTATCGGACAGGCTGCTGGAAACACCATATATTTT	CSAIGQAAGNTIYF
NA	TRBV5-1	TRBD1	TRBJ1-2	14	TGCGCCAGCAGCTTGGCCGACAGGGGGGATGGCTACACCTTC	CASSLADRGDGYTF
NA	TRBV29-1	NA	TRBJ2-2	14	TGCAGCGTTGCTAATACGGGGGACACCGGGGAGCTGTTTTTT	CSVANTGDTGELFF
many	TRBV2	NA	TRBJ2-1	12	TGTGCCAGCAGTGAGCCTATCGATGAGCAGTTCTTC	CASSEPIDEQFF
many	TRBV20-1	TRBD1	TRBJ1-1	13	TGCAGTGCCAGGGGGGGCTTCAAGACTGAAGCTTTCTTT	CSARGGFKTEAFF
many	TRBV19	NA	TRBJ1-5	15	TGTGCCAGTCAGACCGGGACATCTTCCCATCAGCCCCAGCATTTT	CASQTGTSSHQPQHF
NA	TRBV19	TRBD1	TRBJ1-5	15	TGTGCCAGTGCGACCGGGACAGGAGGCAATCAGCCCCAGCATTTT	CASATGTGGNQPQHF
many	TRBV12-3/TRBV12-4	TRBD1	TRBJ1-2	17	TGTGCCAGCAGTTTGAGGGGACAGGGGGCGCGTTGGTATGGCTACACCTTC	CASSLRGQGARWYGYTF
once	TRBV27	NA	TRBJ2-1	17	TGTGCCAGCAGTTTAATTTTCGAGGCGGGAAACTACAATGAGCAGTTCTTC	CASSLIFEAGNYNEQFF
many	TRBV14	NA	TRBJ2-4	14	TGTGCCAGCAGCCAAGAGCCAACCAAAAACATTCAGTACTTC	CASSQEPTKNIQYF
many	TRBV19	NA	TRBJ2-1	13	TGTGCCAGTAGTATAGATCAAATAAATGAGCAGTTCTTC	CASSIDQINEQFF
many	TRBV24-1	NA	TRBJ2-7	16	TGTGCCACCAGTGACCCTGGGACGGAGGGAACCTACGAGCAGTACTTC	CATSDPGTEGTYEQYF
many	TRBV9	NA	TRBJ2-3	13	TGTGCCAGCAGCGTCGCGTTGTCAGATACGCAGTATTTT	CASSVALSDTQYF
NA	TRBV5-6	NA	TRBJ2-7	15	TGTGCCAGCAGCTTGGGCGGGCGCCCCTCCTACGAGCAGCACTTC	CASSLGGRPSYEQHF
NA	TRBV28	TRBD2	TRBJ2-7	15	TGTGCCAGCATCCCGGGGGGACTAGGCTCCTACGAGCAGTACTTC	CASIPGGLGSYEQYF
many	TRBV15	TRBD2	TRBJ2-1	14	TGTGCCACCAGCAGAAGGACTAGCGACAATGAGCAGTTCTTC	CATSRRTSDNEQFF
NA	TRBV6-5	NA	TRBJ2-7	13	TGTGCCAGCAGTTACTCACCGAGGGGCGAGCAGTACTTC	CASSYSPRGEQYF
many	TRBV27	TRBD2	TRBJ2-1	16	TGTGCCAGCAGCTATAGACTAGCCCAATACTACAATGAGCAGTTCTTC	CASSYRLAQYYNEQFF
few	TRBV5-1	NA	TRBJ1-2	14	TGCGCCAGCAGCTGGGGGGCTGGAGACTATGGCTACACCTTC	CASSWGAGDYGYTF
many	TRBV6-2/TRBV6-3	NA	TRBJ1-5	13	TGTGCCAGCAGTCCCATAGCGAATCAGCCCCAGCATTTT	CASSPIANQPQHF
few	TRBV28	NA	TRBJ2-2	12	TGTGCCAGCAGTCGGTGGGGCGGGGAGCTGTTTTTT	CASSRWGGELFF
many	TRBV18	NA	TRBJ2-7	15	TGTGCCAGCTCACCCAAGGGGGTTCCCCTTTCCGAGCAGTACTTC	CASSPKGVPLSEQYF
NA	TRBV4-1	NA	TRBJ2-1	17	TGCGCCAGCAGCCAAGGACACGACTTTGTAAGAGAGAATGAGCAGTTCTTC	CASSQGHDFVRENEQFF
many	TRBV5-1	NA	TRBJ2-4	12	TGCGCCAGCAGTCGTAATTTAGACATTCAGTACTTC	CASSRNLDIQYF
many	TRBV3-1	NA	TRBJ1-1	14	TGTGCCAGCAGCCAAAATGGGGGATGGACTGAAGCTTTCTTT	CASSQNGGWTEAFF
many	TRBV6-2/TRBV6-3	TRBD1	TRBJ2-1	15	TGTGCCAGCAGGTCCAGGGGGAGAAAGGCCAATGAGCAGTTCTTC	CASRSRGRKANEQFF
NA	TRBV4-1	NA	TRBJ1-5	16	TGCGCCAGCAGCCAACCGAGCCAAGGGGGCAATCAGCCCCAGCATTTT	CASSQPSQGGNQPQHF
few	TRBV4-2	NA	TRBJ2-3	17	TGTGCCAGCAGCTCCTCTAGGGGGGACTGGAGCACAGATACGCAGTATTTT	CASSSSRGDWSTDTQYF
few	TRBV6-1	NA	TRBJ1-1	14	TGTGCCAGCGCTCGCCGTCAGGGAGGCACTGAAGCTTTCTTT	CASARRQGGTEAFF
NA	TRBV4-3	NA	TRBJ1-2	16	TGCGCCAGCAGCCAATCATGGGGGCGCGAGGACTATGGCTACACCTTC	CASSQSWGREDYGYTF
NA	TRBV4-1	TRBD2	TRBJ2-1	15	TGCGCCAGCAGCCGGGGGACTAGATCTAGAAGTGAGCAGTTCTTC	CASSRGTRSRSEQFF
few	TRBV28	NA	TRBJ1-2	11	TGTGCCACGGGGGCTAACTATGGCTACACCTTC	CATGANYGYTF